This TCR beta chain is from a study of breast tumors, draining lymph nodes, adjacent tissues. This clonotype occurred many times. Samples came from axillary lymph nodes draining the breast cancer. V was pared by 8 bases and J by 6 bases, with 11 bases between. Germline loops: CDR1 SEHNR, CDR2 FQNEAQ (reference sequence). CDR3 length: 12 amino acids. TCRdb redid the calling of the multiplex PCR reads with MiXCR, one entry per CDR3 protein. This repertoire shows about 230,000 distinct CDR3 sequences, about 34% found once; its top ten account for just over 1.4%. The source is a female donor with breast cancer. Some clones in this sample may be carry-over from other donors' samples. Sequenced material: axillary lymph node tissue. This rearrangement joins TRBV7-9 to TRBJ2-1; D is unclear. The CDR3 spells CASARGPNEQFF. DNA of the CDR3: TGTGCCAGCGCACGTGGACCCAATGAGCAGTTCTTC.